This T cell receptor (beta chain) was captured in a study of shared clonotypes between healthy human individuals. Profiled with immunoSEQ multiplex PCR; TCRdb holds only in-frame clones, not every one. The sample contains some 470,000 clones, approximately 80% of which appear only once. Germline V gene sequence: CDR1 MNHNS, CDR2 SASEGT. The CDR3 covers 15 residues. V gave up 4 bases and J gave up 2 bases; unmatched junction bases: 7. This receptor was identified in a woman aged 40 to 50 in good health. Some clones in this sample may be carry-over from other donors' samples. This chain joins TRBV6-1 and TRBJ2-7; 8 bases line up with TRBD1. The sequenced sample was PBMCs. As DNA, the CDR3 is TGTGCCAGCAGTGGTGCCGGGACAGGCGCCTACGAGCAGTACTTC. This codes for CASSGAGTGAYEQYF.